The TCR beta chain under discussion was sequenced for a study of blood T cell repertoires in COVID-19. Overall study context: T cells, B-cell-depleted T cells, or PBMCs supplied cDNA or gDNA.

V was cut by 4 bases and J by 4 bases, with 11 bases left in between. The CDR3 has 13 amino acids. The V gene's germline CDR1 is SGHNT and CDR2 YENEEA. Here immunoSEQ multiplex PCR was the method, and the copy in TCRdb shows in-frame clones only, minus some. The sample carries approximately 84,000 clones, 83% recorded once. The rearrangement joins TRBV11-3 to TRBJ2-7, with a possible D match to TRBD1 (6 bases). Sequencing was done on a sample of peripheral blood. The sequence was collected from a woman aged 80 or over with acute or convalescent COVID-19. The DNA of the CDR3 is TGTGCCAGCAGCTCCACAGGGTCTTACGAGCAGTACTTC. Amino acid sequence: CASSSTGSYEQYF.